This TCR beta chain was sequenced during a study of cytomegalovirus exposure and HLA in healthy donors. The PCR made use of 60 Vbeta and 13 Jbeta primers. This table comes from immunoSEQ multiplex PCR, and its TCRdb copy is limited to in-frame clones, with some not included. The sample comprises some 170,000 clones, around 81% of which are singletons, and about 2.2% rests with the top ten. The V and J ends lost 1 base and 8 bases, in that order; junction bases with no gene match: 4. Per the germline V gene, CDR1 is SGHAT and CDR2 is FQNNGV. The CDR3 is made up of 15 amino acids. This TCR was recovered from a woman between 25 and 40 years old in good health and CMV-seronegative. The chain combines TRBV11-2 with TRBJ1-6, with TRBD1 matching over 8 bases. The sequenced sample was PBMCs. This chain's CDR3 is CASSLVAGGDSPLHF. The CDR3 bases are TGTGCCAGCAGCTTAGTCGCAGGGGGCGATTCACCCCTCCACTTT.